This TCR beta chain was recorded in a study of T cells in Graves' hyperthyroidism and ophthalmopathy. This clonotype was seen a handful of times. Any patient presenting with uncontrolled infection, other autoimmune disease, pregnancy or lactation was left out. Regions amplified from RNA transcripts were the TCR beta CDR3 regions. The study used the HTBI primer set for a first-round RT-PCR of the TCR CDR3. TCRdb fed the multiplex PCR reads into MiXCR, producing one record per CDR3 protein. Among 450,000 to 650,000 distinct CDR3 sequences listed, approximately 14% were seen once. This CDR3 spans 17 amino acids. V lost 2 bases and J lost 0, with 14 bases in between. CDR1 is LGHNT and CDR2 is FRNRAP in the germline V gene.

The rearrangement uses TRBV12-5 and TRBJ1-3, with D perhaps TRBD1 (5 bases). This TCR was sampled from a young woman with Graves' ophthalmopathy. Sequences were obtained from blood. The CDR3 loop reads CASGLPTYQGSGNTIYF. The CDR3 DNA reads TGTGCTAGTGGTTTGCCCACCTACCAGGGCTCTGGAAACACCATATATTTT.